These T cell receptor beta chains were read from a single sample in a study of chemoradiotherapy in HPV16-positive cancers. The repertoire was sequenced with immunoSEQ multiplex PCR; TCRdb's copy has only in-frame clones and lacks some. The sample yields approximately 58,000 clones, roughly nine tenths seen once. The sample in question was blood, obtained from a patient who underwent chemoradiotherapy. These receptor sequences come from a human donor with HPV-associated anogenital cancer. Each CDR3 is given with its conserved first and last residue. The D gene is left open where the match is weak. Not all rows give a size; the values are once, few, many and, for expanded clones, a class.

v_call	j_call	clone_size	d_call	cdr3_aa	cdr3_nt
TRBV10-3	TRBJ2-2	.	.	CAISESRVAANTGELFF	TGTGCCATCAGTGAGTCGAGGGTAGCTGCGAACACCGGGGAGCTGTTTTTT
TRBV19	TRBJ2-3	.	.	CASSIGSYTDTQYF	TGTGCCAGTAGTATAGGGTCCTACACAGATACGCAGTATTTT
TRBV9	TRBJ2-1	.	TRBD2	CASSVGLAGVYNEQFF	TGTGCCAGCAGCGTAGGACTAGCGGGAGTCTACAATGAGCAGTTCTTC
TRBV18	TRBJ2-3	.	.	CASSPGQGDTQYF	TGTGCCAGCTCACCAGGGCAGGGAGATACGCAGTATTTT
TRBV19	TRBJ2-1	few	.	CASSYAGISYNEQFF	TGTGCCAGTAGTTATGCCGGGATCTCCTACAATGAGCAGTTCTTC
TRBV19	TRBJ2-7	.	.	CASSPTGVHEQYF	TGTGCCAGTAGCCCTACCGGGGTACACGAGCAGTACTTC
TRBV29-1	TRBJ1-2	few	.	CSALDGYGYTF	TGCAGCGCCTTAGACGGCTATGGCTACACCTTC
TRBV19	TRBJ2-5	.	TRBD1	CASSTTGGRETQYF	TGTGCCAGTAGTACTACAGGGGGTCGGGAGACCCAGTACTTC
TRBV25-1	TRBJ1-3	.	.	CASSEVRVGNTIYF	TGTGCCAGCAGTGAAGTCCGGGTGGGAAACACCATATATTTT
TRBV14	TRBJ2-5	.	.	CASSTSFRKETQYF	TGTGCCAGCAGCACAAGTTTTCGGAAAGAGACCCAGTACTTC
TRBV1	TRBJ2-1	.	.	CTSSQPGGVMYNEQFF	TGCACCAGCAGCCAACCCGGGGGGGTGATGTATAATGAGCAGTTCTTC
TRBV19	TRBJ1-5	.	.	CASSTPYSNQPQHF	TGTGCCAGTAGTACCCCTTATAGCAATCAGCCCCAGCATTTT
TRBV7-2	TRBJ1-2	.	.	CASSYSRDASPYTF	TGTGCCAGCAGCTATTCCCGGGACGCCAGCCCCTACACCTTC